Sequencing of this T cell receptor (beta chain) was carried out in a study of molecular identifiers for immune sequencing clone quantification. Points from the study as a whole: Jurkat TCR RNA spiked in from one cell (amid some 1 million naive cells) was reportedly detectable.

Sample share makes this clonotype medium-sized (0.01 to 0.1%). Its antigen is currently unknown. Preparation of the bulk TCR libraries relied on previously described methods and listed TCR primers. TCRdb analysed the PCR reads with MiXCR anew, one entry per CDR3 protein. The sample lists 40,000 to 45,000 distinct CDR3 sequences, roughly 21% occurring once. Sorting defined naive CD8 T cells as CD8+CD4-CCR7+CD45RA+. The V gene end was trimmed by 2 bases and the J gene end by 0 bases; junction bases not matched to a gene: 8. The CDR3 is made up of 16 amino acids. CDR1 and CDR2 from the germline V gene are DFQATT and SNEGSKA (reference sequence).

Sample: naive CD8+ T cells from blood, with Jurkat cell RNA spiked in. Subset defined: FACS-sorted CD8+CD4-CCR7+CD45RA+ naive T cells. The sequence derives from a human donor in good health. Some libraries in this study had Jurkat cell RNA spiked in. The genes are TRBV20-1 and TRBJ2-3; 7 bases are shared with TRBD1. The chain's CDR3 is CSARILGTASTDTQYF. Written as DNA, the CDR3 is TGCAGTGCTAGAATCCTGGGGACAGCGAGCACAGATACGCAGTATTTT.